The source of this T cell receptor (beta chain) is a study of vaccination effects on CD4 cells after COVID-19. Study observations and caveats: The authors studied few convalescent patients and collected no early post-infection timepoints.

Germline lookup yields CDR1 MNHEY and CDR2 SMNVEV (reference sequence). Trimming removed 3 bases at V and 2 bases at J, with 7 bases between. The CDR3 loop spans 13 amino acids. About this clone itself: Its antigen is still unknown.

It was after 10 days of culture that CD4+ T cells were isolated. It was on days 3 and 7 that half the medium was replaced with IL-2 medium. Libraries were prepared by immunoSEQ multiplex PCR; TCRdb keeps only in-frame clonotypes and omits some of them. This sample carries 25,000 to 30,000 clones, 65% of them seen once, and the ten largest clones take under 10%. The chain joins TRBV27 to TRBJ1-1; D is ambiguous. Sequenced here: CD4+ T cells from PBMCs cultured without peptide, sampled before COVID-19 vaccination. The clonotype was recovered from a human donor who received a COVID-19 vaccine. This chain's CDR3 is CASSFWPNTEAFF. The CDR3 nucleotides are TGTGCCAGCAGTTTTTGGCCAAACACTGAAGCTTTCTTT.